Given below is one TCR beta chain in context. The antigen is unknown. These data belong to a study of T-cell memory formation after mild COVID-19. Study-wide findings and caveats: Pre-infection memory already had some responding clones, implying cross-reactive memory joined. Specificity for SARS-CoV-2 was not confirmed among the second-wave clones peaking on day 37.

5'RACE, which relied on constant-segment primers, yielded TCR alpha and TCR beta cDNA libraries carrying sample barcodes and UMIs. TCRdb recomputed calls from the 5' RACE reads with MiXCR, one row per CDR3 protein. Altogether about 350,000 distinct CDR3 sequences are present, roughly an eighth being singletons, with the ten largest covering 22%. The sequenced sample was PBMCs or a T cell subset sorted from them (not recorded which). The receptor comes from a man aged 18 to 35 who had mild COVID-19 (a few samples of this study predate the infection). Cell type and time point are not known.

For the CDR3, the DNA is TGTGCCAGCAGCCGATTAACGGGGAGCACAGATACGCAGTATTTT. Amino acids: CASSRLTGSTDTQYF. This sequence joins TRBV7-9 and TRBJ2-3, with D maybe TRBD2 (5 bases). Germline CDR1 is SEHNR and CDR2 is FQNEAQ (reference sequence). This CDR3 has 15 residues. Between the trimmed V and J ends, which lost 5 bases and 0 bases, there was a span of 12 bases.